This TCR beta chain was observed in a study of vaccination effects on CD4 cells after COVID-19. Turning to the study itself: Post-vaccine sample collection fell at a median of 72 days after the second dose.

The assay was immunoSEQ multiplex PCR, and TCRdb's table has in-frame clones only and misses some. The repertoire consists of about 14,000 clones, with around 78% occurring once and the leading ten covering 33%. Antigen-specific CD4+ T cell clonotypes were called by their expansion after viral peptide-pool culture in ViraFEST. When around 10 days of culture had elapsed, CD4+ T cells were isolated. This individual contracted SARS-CoV-2 between March and December 2020, as verified by PCR. Everyone in the study got two shots of either the BNT162b2 or mRNA-1273 vaccine. The culture medium for two million PBMC per well included about 9.2 IU/ml IL-2 and about 10 ug/ml peptides. Fresh IL-2-containing medium replaced half the medium on days 3 and 7. As for this clone: Its antigen is unidentified. At one end, the junction sequence differs from germline, possibly due to a read error.

The CDR3 totals 15 residues. Germline assignment: CDR1 SGHTA and CDR2 FQGNSA. Study outcomes and limitations: After vaccination, at late timepoints, clones induced by infection and by vaccine contracted markedly.

Sequenced material: CD4+ T cells from PBMCs cultured with HCoV-NL63 spike peptides, taken after COVID-19 vaccination. The receptor's source is a human donor who had a prior SARS-CoV-2 infection. The chain carries TRBV7-2 and TRBJ2-3; TRBD2 aligns across 7 bases. CDR3 DNA: TGTGCCAGCACCTTACTAGCGTTTGGAGGAGATACGCAGTATTTT. Translating gives CASTLLAFGGDTQYF.